Described below is a single T cell receptor (beta chain) sequence and its context. In the authors' methods: Reference gene primer amplification gave nucleated cell count estimates. Profiled with immunoSEQ multiplex PCR; TCRdb holds only in-frame clones, not every one. V, J and clone size are taken as reported in that table, and D and trimming were inferred from the DNA itself. The sample contains roughly 320,000 clones, 90% to 95% of which appear only once. The data were obtained in a study of blood T cell repertoires in COVID-19. Participant ages covered roughly 18 to 89 years across 25 or so US areas. Assignment of participants to cohorts was predicated upon participant-reported clinical history. With 2 bases clipped from V and 3 bases from J, the junction kept 3 bases outside the gene matches. Germline lookup yields CDR1 KGHSH and CDR2 LQKENI. The CDR3 length is 14 residues.

Sequencing used PBMCs or T cells enriched from blood (not recorded which). The J gene is TRBJ2-7, the V gene TRBV18; TRBD1 matches 8 bases. This TCR came from a woman younger than 45 who had been exposed to COVID-19. The CDR3 spells CASSPAGQDYEQYF. The CDR3 DNA follows: TGTGCCAGCTCACCAGCGGGACAGGACTACGAGCAGTACTTC.